The source of this T cell receptor (beta chain) is a study of blood T cell repertoires in COVID-19. The overall study: The United States, Italy and Spain provided the acute and convalescent COVID-19 samples. T cells, B-cell-depleted T cells, or PBMCs provided the cDNA or gDNA that served as material.

The trim removed 7 bases at V and 6 bases at J, leaving 8 bases unmatched. CDR1 SEHNR and CDR2 FQNEAQ come from the germline V gene (reference sequence). The CDR3 contains 14 residues. TCRdb's table, derived via immunoSEQ multiplex PCR, lists solely in-frame clones and lacks some. This table has about 210,000 clones, around 85% appearing once. The genes are TRBV7-9 and TRBJ1-2; 10 nucleotides line up with TRBD1. The origin of this receptor is a man in his forties or fifties with acute or convalescent COVID-19. Input material: peripheral blood. CDR3 sequence (DNA): TGTGCCAGCACCCGGCCGGACAGGGGGAATGGCTACACCTTC. It encodes CASTRPDRGNGYTF.